These 7 T cell receptor beta chains were sequenced from one sample in a study of neurological immune-mediated disorders (dated by TCRdb to between 2018 and 2020). The library came from 5' RACE. The sequencer listed for this sample is Illumina HiSeq 2500. In TCRdb, the public reads were trimmed at Q25 with fastp and aligned with MiXCR, with productive beta chains retained. Rows matching on CDR3 protein sequence are summarized as one entry with the most common DNA and genes. Within this sample are about 80,000 distinct CDR3 sequences, with 5.8% of them counted one time only. Over 6.5% of the sample is held by the ten biggest clonotypes. The meaning of the sample's time point label: longitudinal time-point 2. The sample comprised PBMCs. The receptors were gathered from a woman between 55 and 75 years old with multiple sclerosis.

As concerns this clonotype: This clone may be a read error of a much larger clone one base away. The rearrangement uses TRBV5-1 and TRBJ2-7, with 8 bases fitting TRBD2. Germline V gene data show CDR1 as SGHRS and CDR2 as YFSETQ. After removal of 5 bases from V and 1 base from J, the junction contained 8 bases not matched to a gene. The CDR3 runs 15 residues. The CDR3 sequence: CASSSGGVLSYEQYF. DNA of the CDR3: TGCGCCAGCAGTTCCGGGGGGGTCTTATCCTACGAGCAGTACTTC.

This clonotype appeared many times. The gene calls are TRBV5-1 and TRBJ2-7; the match to TRBD1 covers 10 bases. The CDR3 runs 15 residues. V shed 2 bases, J shed 7 bases, and the junction held 9 bases outside the gene matches. The germline CDR1 and CDR2 sequences are SGHRS and YFSETQ. The CDR3 spells CASSLSRDRGFEQYF. CDR3 sequence (DNA): TGCGCCAGCAGCTTATCGAGGGACAGGGGATTTGAGCAGTACTTC.

This clonotype was counted between two and nine times. CDR3 nucleotide sequence: TGCAGCGCCCTAACGGGGTGGGGCACAGATACGCAGTATTTT. As protein: CSALTGWGTDTQYF. The chain joins TRBV29-1 to TRBJ2-3, with D possibly being TRBD2 (5 bases). V lost 7 bases, J lost 1 base, and 15 bases lay in between. The CDR3 is made up of 14 amino acids. Germline CDR1 and CDR2: SQVTM and ANQGSEA.

This clonotype was seen many times. J is TRBJ2-7 and V is TRBV3-1; maybe TRBD2 (7 bases). Germline CDR1 and CDR2: LGHDT and YNNKEL (reference sequence). V lost 4 bases to trimming and J lost 2 bases, with 15 bases between them. This CDR3 region has 15 residues. The CDR3 here is CASSPPGEGAYEQYF. The CDR3 DNA follows: TGTGCCAGCAGCCCTCCCGGGGAGGGGGCCTACGAGCAGTACTTC.

This clonotype showed up many times. The V call is TRBV2, the J call TRBJ1-3; possible D gene TRBD1, 5 bases. Germline values: CDR1 SNHLY, CDR2 FYNNEI. The V gene lost 6 bases and the J gene lost 5 bases, with 14 bases spanning the gap. There are 14 residues in the CDR3. The CDR3 region has the DNA TGTGCCAGCAGAACCGGGACGGAAAGAAACACCATATATTTT. Encoded protein: CASRTGTERNTIYF.

There are many counts of this clonotype. The gene calls are TRBV6-5 and TRBJ1-2, with 8 bases fitting TRBD1. Per germline, CDR1 MNHEY and CDR2 SVGAGI. This CDR3 contains 13 residues. V lost 2 bases to trimming and J lost 7 bases; unmatched junction nucleotides: 3. The CDR3 protein is CASSYQGAVGYTF. In nucleotides, the CDR3 is TGTGCCAGCAGTTACCAGGGGGCGGTTGGCTACACCTTC.

This clonotype was recorded at least ten times. The genes are TRBV14 and TRBJ1-1, with D uncertain. This CDR3 contains 13 residues. V lost 5 bases and J lost 3, with 10 bases in between. Germline V lookup: CDR1 SGHDN, CDR2 FVKESK. DNA of the CDR3: TGTGCCAGCAGCGTCACAGTTTACACTGAAGCTTTCTTT. Translating it yields CASSVTVYTEAFF.